The sample holds many counts of the clone carrying this TCR beta chain. What it binds is not known. The data derive from a study of T cells in Graves' hyperthyroidism and ophthalmopathy. Overall study context: Peripheral blood was secured at the point of initial diagnosis, before any treatment. Findings and caveats of the study: Most expanded thyroid clonotypes above 0.001 also appeared in blood. Onset of ophthalmopathy came a median approximately 6.8 months after the model predicted it.

The CDR3 totals 14 residues. Trimming took 4 bases from V and 0 from J, leaving 8 bases between them. TCR beta CDR3 sequences were amplified from RNA transcripts. First-round RT-PCR with HTBI primers amplified the TCR CDR3 region. TCRdb analysed the multiplex PCR reads with MiXCR anew, one entry per CDR3 protein. The sample lists hundreds of thousands of distinct CDR3 sequences; roughly 15% were seen once. The chain uses TRBV12-3 or TRBV12-4 and TRBJ2-3, with D unclear. Sequences were obtained from blood. The source is a woman aged 18-29 years with Graves' ophthalmopathy. The CDR3 protein is CASSSTLSTDTQYF. The CDR3 nucleotides read TGTGCCAGCAGTTCGACCCTAAGCACAGATACGCAGTATTTT.